This is a list of T cell receptor beta chains from one sample in a study of blood T cells in healthy people across ages. Each CDR3 protein gets one entry after TCRdb re-called the 5' RACE reads with MiXCR. Of about a million distinct CDR3 sequences listed, around 48% are singletons. The sample taken for sequencing was blood. These receptors were obtained from a man aged 25 to 40 in good health. Both conserved end residues are part of each CDR3. The D gene is left open where the match is weak. Clone size is stated in some rows and not others, as once, few, many or a class when expanded.

clone_size,j_call,d_call,v_call,cdr3_nt,cdr3_aa
few,TRBJ2-1,TRBD2,TRBV20-1,TGCAGTGCTCGGACTAGCGGGACCTACAATGAGCAGTTCTTC,CSARTSGTYNEQFF
few,TRBJ1-1,.,TRBV6-5,TGTGCCAGCCGAGGGGACTTAACGAACACTGAAGCTTTCTTT,CASRGDLTNTEAFF
.,TRBJ1-6,.,TRBV12-3/TRBV12-4,TGTGCCAGCGGCTACAGGGCCGATAATTCACCCCTCCACTTT,CASGYRADNSPLHF
few,TRBJ1-2,.,TRBV6-6,TGTGCCAGCAGTTACTCCCAGGAGCTTGGCTACACCTTC,CASSYSQELGYTF
few,TRBJ1-2,.,TRBV10-3,TGTGCCATCAGTGCCTCACAGGGAGGCTACACCTTC,CAISASQGGYTF
few,TRBJ2-1,.,TRBV7-2,TGTGTCAGCAGCTTAAAGTCAGGGACCTACAATGAGCAGTTCTTC,CVSSLKSGTYNEQFF
.,TRBJ2-5,TRBD1,TRBV6-5,TGTGCCAGCAGGGGAACAGGGGCTGTATGTGTGCAGTACTTC,CASRGTGAVCVQYF
few,TRBJ2-7,.,TRBV6-2/TRBV6-3,TGTGCCAGCACCCCGCGGCAGACCTACGAGCAGTACTTC,CASTPRQTYEQYF
.,TRBJ1-5,TRBD1,TRBV20-1,TGCAGTGCTAGAGTAAAGGGGGCTAGCAATCAGCCCCAGCATTTT,CSARVKGASNQPQHF
.,TRBJ2-2,.,TRBV27,TGTGCCAGCACCCTGGGGGTTCAGGGTCTCGGGGAGCTGTTTTTT,CASTLGVQGLGELFF
.,TRBJ2-5,TRBD2,TRBV7-2,TGTGCCAGCAGCTCTCCGGGACTAGCGGGGCACCAAGAGACCCAGTACTTC,CASSSPGLAGHQETQYF
.,TRBJ2-3,TRBD2,TRBV9,TGTGCCAGCAGCGTAGCTATTAGCGGGGGGCTAGATACGCAGTATTTT,CASSVAISGGLDTQYF
.,TRBJ2-2,.,TRBV12-3/TRBV12-4,TGTGCCAGCAGTTATAGGGGGGGATACACCGGGGAGCTGTTTTTT,CASSYRGGYTGELFF
.,TRBJ2-5,.,TRBV7-7,TGTGCTAGCAGCTTTGATATCGGACGGCAAGAGACCCAGTACTTC,CASSFDIGRQETQYF
.,TRBJ2-1,TRBD2,TRBV27,TGTGCCAGCGTCCAGGGACTAGCGGGGACTAATGAGCAGTTCTTC,CASVQGLAGTNEQFF
.,TRBJ2-1,TRBD2,TRBV4-1,TGCGCCAGCAGCCAAGATCAGGGGACTAGCGGGGGGACGGGTGAGCAGTTCTTC,CASSQDQGTSGGTGEQFF